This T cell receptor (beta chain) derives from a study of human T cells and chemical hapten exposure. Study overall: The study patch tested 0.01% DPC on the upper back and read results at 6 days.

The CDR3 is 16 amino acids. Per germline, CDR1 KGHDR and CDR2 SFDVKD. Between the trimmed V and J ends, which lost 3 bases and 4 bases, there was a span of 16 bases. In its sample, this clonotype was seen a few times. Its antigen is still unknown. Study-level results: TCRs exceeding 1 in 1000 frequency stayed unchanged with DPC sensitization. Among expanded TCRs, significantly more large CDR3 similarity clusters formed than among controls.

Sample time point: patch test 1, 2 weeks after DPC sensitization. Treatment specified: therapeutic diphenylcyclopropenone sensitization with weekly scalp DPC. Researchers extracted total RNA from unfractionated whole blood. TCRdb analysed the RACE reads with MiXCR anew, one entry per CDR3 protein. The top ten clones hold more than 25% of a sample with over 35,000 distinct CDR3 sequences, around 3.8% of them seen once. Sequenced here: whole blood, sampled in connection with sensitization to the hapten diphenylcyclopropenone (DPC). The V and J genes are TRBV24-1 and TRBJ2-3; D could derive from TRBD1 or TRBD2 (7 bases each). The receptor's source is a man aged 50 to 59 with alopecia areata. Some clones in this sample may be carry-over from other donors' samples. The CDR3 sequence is CATSDAHRGGPDTQYF. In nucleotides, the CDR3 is TGTGCCACCAGTGATGCCCACAGGGGAGGGCCAGATACGCAGTATTTT.